What follows are 6 T cell receptor beta chains derived from one specimen sequenced in a study of human T cells and chemical hapten exposure. A single record per CDR3 protein comes from TCRdb applying MiXCR to the RACE reads. The table shows 30,000 to 40,000 distinct CDR3 sequences, with 7.5% to 9% occurring only once. As for time point: pre-sensitization, week 0. Stated treatment: therapeutic diphenylcyclopropenone sensitization with weekly scalp DPC. Sample: whole blood, taken in connection with sensitization to the hapten diphenylcyclopropenone (DPC). These receptors originate from a woman in her forties or fifties with alopecia areata. Some clones in this sample may be carry-over from other donors' samples.

This clonotype was counted at least ten times. The V gene is TRBV29-1, the J gene TRBJ1-5, with D tentatively TRBD1 (5 bases). This CDR3 comprises 12 residues. The germline gives CDR1 SQVTM, CDR2 ANQGSEA. V dropped 7 bases and J dropped 4 bases, with 11 bases sitting between them. The CDR3 region has the DNA TGCAGCGGGGGGGACTTTAATCAGCCCCAGCATTTT. Translation: CSGGDFNQPQHF.

This clonotype has more than one count but fewer than ten. The J gene is TRBJ2-7, the V gene TRBV20-1; D possibly corresponds to TRBD2 (7 bases). The CDR3 runs 14 residues. The germline V gene encodes CDR1 DFQATT and CDR2 SNEGSKA (reference sequence). V gave up 6 bases and J gave up 0 bases, with 15 bases separating them. In nucleotides, the CDR3 is TGCAGTGCGGGGGGGGCAGAAAGCTCCTACGAGCAGTACTTC. Residues: CSAGGAESSYEQYF.

The V gene is TRBV28, the J gene TRBJ2-7, with 9 bases matching TRBD2. The germline CDR1 and CDR2 sequences are MDHEN and SYDVKM. This CDR3 has 14 residues. Unmatched junction bases numbered 3, after V lost 3 bases and J lost 3 bases. CDR3 bases: TGTGCCAGCAGTTTGTGGCGGGGGGGCTACGAGCAGTACTTC. Translation gives CASSLWRGGYEQYF.

In this sample, this clonotype turned up a few times. The chain combines TRBV7-2 with TRBJ2-1, with 7 bases identical to TRBD1. The CDR3 loop spans 15 amino acids. Germline CDR1 reads SGHTA; CDR2 reads FQGNSA. Germline trimming cut 3 bases from V and 2 bases from J; bases unmatched to any gene: 4. CDR3 sequence reads: CASSFGQVAYNEQFF. CDR3 coding DNA: TGTGCCAGCAGCTTCGGACAGGTTGCCTACAATGAGCAGTTCTTC.

This clonotype occurred many times. The chain recombines TRBV19 with TRBJ1-5; 7 positions agree with TRBD1. The J segment lost 6 bases and the V segment lost 11 bases, leaving 10 bases of the junction unmatched. CDR1 is LNHDA, CDR2 SQIVND, per germline (reference sequence). This CDR3 has 13 residues. The CDR3 DNA reads TGTGCCGCCACGGGGACAGCCTCTCAGCCCCAGCATTTT. This gives the protein CAATGTASQPQHF.

This clonotype was detected ten times or more. The gene calls are TRBV9 and TRBJ2-1; TRBD1 matches 10 bases. With V trimmed by 6 bases and J by 2 bases, 5 bases remained unmatched. This CDR3 has 15 residues. CDR1 is SGDLS, CDR2 YYNGEE, per germline. The CDR3 DNA sequence: TGTGCCAGCACCCCCGGACAGGGGGCCTACAATGAGCAGTTCTTC. This codes for CASTPGQGAYNEQFF.